These 10 T cell receptor beta chains came from one sample sequenced in a study of PD-L1 blockade in urothelial cancer. Sequencing used immunoSEQ multiplex PCR; TCRdb keeps in-frame clones, though not all of them. The sample yields under 30,000 clones, around 87% seen once. This sample comprised PBMCs, obtained around atezolizumab (anti-PD-L1) treatment. The receptor set was obtained from a man in his fifties with urothelial cancer.

The J gene is TRBJ2-4, the V gene TRBV6-1, with 7 bases identical to TRBD1. The germline V gene encodes CDR1 MNHNS and CDR2 SASEGT. The CDR3 covers 16 residues. The trim removed 2 bases at V and 0 bases at J, leaving 4 bases unmatched. The CDR3 bases are TGTGCCAGCAGTGAAAGGACAGGACTAGCCAAAAACATTCAGTACTTC. It is translated as CASSERTGLAKNIQYF.

V gene TRBV18 combines with J gene TRBJ2-3, with TRBD2 identical over 12 bases. Germline V lookup: CDR1 KGHSH, CDR2 LQKENI. The V segment lost 5 bases and the J segment 4 bases; nucleotides outside the gene matches: 13. The CDR3 is 18 residues long. DNA for the CDR3: TGTGCCAGCTCAACGAATCCAACTAGCGGGGGGAGTCCAGATACGCAGTATTTT. Encoded protein: CASSTNPTSGGSPDTQYF.

V is TRBV30 and J is TRBJ2-1; the match to TRBD2 covers 11 bases. The germline V gene encodes CDR1 GTSNPN and CDR2 SVGIG (reference sequence). With 2 bases clipped from V and 0 bases from J, the junction kept 15 bases outside the gene matches. The CDR3 has 20 amino acids. The CDR3 DNA sequence: TGTGCCTGGAGTCGATTCGGTCTAGCGGGAGGAACCATCTCCTACAATGAGCAGTTCTTC. Translating gives CAWSRFGLAGGTISYNEQFF. Drawing the rest from reference TRBV30 and TRBJ2-1, the complete variable domain is SQTIHQWPATLVQPVGSPLSLECTVEGTSNPNLYWYRQAAGRGLQLLFYSVGIGQISSEVPQNLSASRPQDRQFILSSKKLLLSDSGFYLCAWSRFGLAGGTISYNEQFFGPGTRLTVL.

The chain combines TRBV10-1 with TRBJ2-7; D not resolved. Germline lookup yields CDR1 WNHNN and CDR2 SYGVQD (reference sequence). This CDR3 comprises 13 residues. Trimming stripped 2 bases from V and 5 bases from J, with 10 bases between. The CDR3 DNA reads as TGCGCCAGCAGTGAGGTAGCCAGCCACGAGCAGTACTTC. It is translated as CASSEVASHEQYF.

J is TRBJ2-5 and V is TRBV6-1; weak D call: TRBD2 (7 bases). Between the trimmed V and J ends, which lost 5 bases and 7 bases, there was a span of 26 bases. From germline, CDR1 is MNHNS and CDR2 SASEGT. This CDR3 region has 17 residues. The CDR3 DNA reads as TGTGCCAGCAGTCAAGAAGTTGGGGGGGCCCGTGTCGGGACCCAGTACTTC. As protein: CASSQEVGGARVGTQYF.

This clone turned up a few times. The CDR3 here is CASSSTGNTEAFF. The CDR3 nucleotides are TGTGCCAGCAGTTCCACAGGGAACACTGAAGCTTTCTTT. The rearrangement joins TRBV6-5 to TRBJ1-1; TRBD1 might be the D (5 bases). Trimming cost V 4 bases and J 1 base, with 7 bases left between them. Germline V gives CDR1 MNHEY, CDR2 SVGAGI. This CDR3 spans 13 amino acids.

The chain links TRBV7-8 to TRBJ2-5; D may be TRBD2 (6 bases). Trimming cost V 2 bases and J 9 bases, with 13 bases left between them. This CDR3 is built from 13 residues. Germline V lookup: CDR1 SGHVS, CDR2 FQNEAQ. CDR3 residues: CASSLRGGGAQYF. CDR3 coding DNA: TGTGCCAGCAGCTTAAGGGGAGGTGGGGCCCAGTACTTC.

The CDR3 coding sequence is TGTGCCACCAGCAGAGGAGGGACACGAACTCCGGATGGCTACACCTTC. Residues: CATSRGGTRTPDGYTF. V gene TRBV15 combines with J gene TRBJ1-2, with a tentative D call TRBD1 (6 bases). The germline V gene has CDR1 LNHNV and CDR2 YYDKDF (reference sequence). V dropped 1 base and J dropped 6 bases, with 18 bases sitting between them. The CDR3 totals 16 residues. The variable domain in full, completed from reference TRBV15 and TRBJ1-2, reads DAMVIQNPRYQVTQFGKPVTLSCSQTLNHNVMYWYQQKSSQAPKLLFHYYDKDFNNEADTPDNFQSRRPNTSFCFLDIRSPGLGDTAMYLCATSRGGTRTPDGYTFGSGTRLTVV.

This clone was seen more than once but under ten times. This chain connects TRBV7-2 to TRBJ2-7; 15 nucleotides line up with TRBD2. The CDR3 has 16 residues. CDR1 is SGHTA, CDR2 FQGNSA, per germline. V lost 1 base and J lost 4; bases outside the gene matches: 2. In nucleotides, the CDR3 is TGTGCCAGCAGCTTAGAAGGGACTAGCGGGAGGTACGAGCAGTACTTC. Its protein is CASSLEGTSGRYEQYF.

This clone came up once. The chain links TRBV7-6 to TRBJ2-6; 9 positions match TRBD1. CDR1 is SGHVS, CDR2 FNYEAQ, per germline. The junction had 12 bases not matched to a gene; V was cut back by 2 bases and J by 1 base. The CDR3 has 20 residues. The CDR3 coding sequence is TGTGCCAGCAGCTTAAAGGTTCTCGGACAGGGGTCTTCTGGGGCCAACGTCCTGACTTTC. Residues: CASSLKVLGQGSSGANVLTF.